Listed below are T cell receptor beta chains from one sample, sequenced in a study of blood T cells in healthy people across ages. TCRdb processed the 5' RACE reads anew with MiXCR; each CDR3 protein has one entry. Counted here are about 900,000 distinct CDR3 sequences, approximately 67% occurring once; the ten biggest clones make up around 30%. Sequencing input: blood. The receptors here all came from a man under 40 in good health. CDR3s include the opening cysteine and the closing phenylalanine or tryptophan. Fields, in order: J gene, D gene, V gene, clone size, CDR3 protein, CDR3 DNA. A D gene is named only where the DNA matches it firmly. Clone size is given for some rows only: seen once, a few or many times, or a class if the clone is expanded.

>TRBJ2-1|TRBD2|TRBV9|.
CASSQTSGGAGNEQFF
TGTGCCAGCAGTCAGACTAGCGGGGGGGCGGGGAATGAGCAGTTCTTC
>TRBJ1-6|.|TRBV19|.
CASSIYRDQGSNSPLHF
TGTGCCAGTAGCATCTACCGGGACCAGGGCTCTAATTCACCCCTCCACTTT
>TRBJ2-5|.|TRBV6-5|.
CASMGVETQYF
TGTGCCAGCATGGGGGTGGAGACCCAGTACTTC
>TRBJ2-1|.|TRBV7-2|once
CASSLAEGLNEQFF
TGTGCCAGCAGCTTAGCTGAGGGGCTTAATGAGCAGTTCTTC
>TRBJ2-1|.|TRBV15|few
CATSSALAGPPGQFF
TGTGCCACCAGCAGTGCACTAGCCGGCCCTCCGGGGCAGTTCTTC
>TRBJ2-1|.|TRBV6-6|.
CASRAAYNEQFF
TGTGCCAGCAGAGCGGCCTACAATGAGCAGTTCTTC
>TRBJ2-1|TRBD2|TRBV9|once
CASSAVGGGSYNEQFF
TGTGCCAGCAGCGCAGTAGGCGGGGGGTCCTACAATGAGCAGTTCTTC
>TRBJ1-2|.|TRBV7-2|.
CASSLQRDSYGYTF
TGTGCCAGCAGCTTGCAAAGGGATAGCTATGGCTACACCTTC
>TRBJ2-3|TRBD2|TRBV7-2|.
CASSADPVAGGSTDTQYF
TGTGCCAGCAGCGCCGACCCCGTAGCGGGGGGAAGCACAGATACGCAGTATTTT
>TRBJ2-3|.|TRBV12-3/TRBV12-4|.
CASSFRETSTDTQYF
TGTGCCAGCAGTTTTCGGGAAACTAGCACAGATACGCAGTATTTT
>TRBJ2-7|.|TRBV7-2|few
CASSRTPSAGATYEQYF
TGTGCCAGCAGTCGCACGCCGTCGGCAGGGGCTACCTACGAGCAGTACTTC
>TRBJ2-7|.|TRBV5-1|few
CASSQQEGSGEQYF
TGCGCCAGCAGCCAACAAGAGGGGTCAGGCGAGCAGTACTTC
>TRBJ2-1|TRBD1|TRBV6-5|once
CASEGQGVDEQFF
TGTGCCAGCGAGGGACAGGGGGTGGATGAGCAGTTCTTC
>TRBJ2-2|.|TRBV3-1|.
CASSQSRSGELFF
TGTGCCAGCAGCCAAAGTAGAAGTGGGGAGCTGTTTTTT
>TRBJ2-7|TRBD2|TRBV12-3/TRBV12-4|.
CASSLMLAEYEQYF
TGTGCCAGCAGTTTAATGCTAGCGGAATACGAGCAGTACTTC
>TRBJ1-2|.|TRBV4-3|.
CASSQDLARGTANYGYTF
TGCGCCAGCAGCCAAGATCTGGCCCGTGGGACGGCTAACTATGGCTACACCTTC
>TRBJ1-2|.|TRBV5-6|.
CASSLEPLGRSYGYTF
TGTGCCAGCAGCTTGGAACCCTTGGGGCGGTCCTATGGCTACACCTTC
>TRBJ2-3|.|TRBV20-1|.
CSARANGGSRRTDTQYF
TGCAGTGCTAGAGCCAACGGGGGTTCTAGACGAACAGATACGCAGTATTTT
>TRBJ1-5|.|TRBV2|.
CASRLGNLQYSNQPQHF
TGTGCCAGCAGGTTAGGGAACTTACAATATAGCAATCAGCCCCAGCATTTT
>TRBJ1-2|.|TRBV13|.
CASSLELGNYGHTF
TGTGCCAGCAGCTTAGAACTTGGTAACTATGGCCACACCTTC
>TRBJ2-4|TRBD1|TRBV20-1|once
CSAIRDRVTKNIQYF
TGCAGTGCTATCCGGGACAGGGTTACCAAAAACATTCAGTACTTC
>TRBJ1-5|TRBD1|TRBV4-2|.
CASSQGTGGLGNQPQHF
TGTGCCAGCAGCCAGGGGACAGGGGGCCTCGGCAATCAGCCCCAGCATTTT
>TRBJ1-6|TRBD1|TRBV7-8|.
CASSFGTGLFSPLHF
TGTGCCAGCAGCTTTGGGACAGGGTTGTTTTCACCCCTCCACTTT
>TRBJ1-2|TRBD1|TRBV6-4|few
CASSAEDRGGYTF
TGTGCCAGCAGTGCCGAGGACAGGGGCGGCTACACCTTC
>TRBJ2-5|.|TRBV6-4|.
CASSLDFRNEQYF
TGTGCCAGCTCCTTGGACTTCCGCAATGAGCAGTACTTC
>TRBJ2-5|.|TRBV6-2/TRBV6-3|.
CASSRSGQETQYF
TGTGCCAGCAGTCGAAGCGGGCAAGAGACCCAGTACTTC
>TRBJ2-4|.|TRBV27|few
CASSFGGENIQYF
TGTGCCAGCAGTTTTGGCGGGGAAAACATTCAGTACTTC
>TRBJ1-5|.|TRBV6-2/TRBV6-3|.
CASSYQPLGGFSNQPQHF
TGTGCCAGCAGTTACCAACCACTGGGGGGGTTCAGCAATCAGCCCCAGCATTTT
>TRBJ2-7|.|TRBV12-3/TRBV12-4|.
CASSLGDVEQYF
TGTGCCAGCAGTCTCGGGGATGTCGAGCAGTACTTC
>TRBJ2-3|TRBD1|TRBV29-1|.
CSVEYLTGGVFADTQYF
TGCAGCGTCGAATACTTGACAGGGGGTGTTTTCGCAGATACGCAGTATTTT
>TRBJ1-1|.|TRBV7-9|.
CASSPQGTGTEAFF
TGTGCCAGCAGCCCACAGGGCACGGGGACTGAAGCTTTCTTT
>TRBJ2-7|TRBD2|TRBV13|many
CASSLNSGEYEQYF
TGTGCCAGCAGCTTAAATAGCGGGGAGTACGAGCAGTACTTC
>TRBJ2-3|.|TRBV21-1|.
CASSKGLAASTDTQYF
TGTGCCAGCAGCAAAGGGCTAGCGGCTAGCACAGATACGCAGTATTTT
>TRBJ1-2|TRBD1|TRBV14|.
CASSQGTYRGGYGYTF
TGTGCCAGCAGCCAAGGTACCTACAGGGGAGGCTATGGCTACACCTTC
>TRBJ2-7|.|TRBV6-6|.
CASSTRHLYEQYF
TGTGCCAGCAGTACTCGACATCTCTACGAGCAGTACTTC
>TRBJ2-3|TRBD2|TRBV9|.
CASSVVARGYTDTQYF
TGTGCCAGCAGCGTAGTCGCGCGGGGGTACACAGATACGCAGTATTTT
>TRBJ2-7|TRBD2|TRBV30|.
CAFYSGEGSYEQYF
TGTGCCTTTTATAGCGGGGAAGGGTCCTACGAGCAGTACTTC
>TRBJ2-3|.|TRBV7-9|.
CASSPRPPPFTDTQYF
TGTGCCAGCAGCCCCCGCCCCCCGCCCTTTACAGATACGCAGTATTTT
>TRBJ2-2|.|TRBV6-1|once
CASSELGSGELFF
TGTGCCAGCAGCGAATTGGGCTCCGGGGAGCTGTTTTTT
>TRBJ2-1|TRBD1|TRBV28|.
CASSRWTGKENEQFF
TGTGCCAGCAGCCGGTGGACAGGGAAAGAGAATGAGCAGTTCTTC
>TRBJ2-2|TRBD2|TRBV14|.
CASSPLGMSGGHTGELFF
TGTGCCAGCAGCCCACTCGGGATGAGCGGGGGACACACCGGGGAGCTGTTTTTT
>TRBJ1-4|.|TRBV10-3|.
CAIRSDSTNEKLFF
TGTGCCATCAGATCGGACAGCACTAATGAAAAACTGTTTTTT
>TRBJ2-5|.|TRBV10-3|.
CAIREDFQETQYF
TGTGCCATCAGGGAGGACTTCCAAGAGACCCAGTACTTC
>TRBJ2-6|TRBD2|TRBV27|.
CASTRGTGTLLAGGSGANVLTF
TGTGCCAGCACCAGAGGGACAGGGACGCTACTAGCGGGGGGCTCCGGGGCCAACGTCCTGACTTTC
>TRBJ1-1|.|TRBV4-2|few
CASSQEQGNTEAFF
TGTGCCAGCAGCCAAGAGCAGGGTAACACTGAAGCTTTCTTT